This TCR beta chain derives from a study of blood T cell repertoires in COVID-19 (dated by TCRdb to 2019 to 2021). The study in broad terms: Samples from collaborators originated in the United States, Italy and Spain and spanned both the acute and convalescent phases of COVID-19. Sample metadata almost always included a de-identified subject ID, COVID-19 status, age in years and sex. The samples were drawn from the first 160 participants of the ongoing ImmuneRACE study and from some 1,300 subjects provided by 6 global collaborators. The material from the prospective study consisted of cDNA or gDNA derived from T cells, B-cell-depleted T cells, or PBMCs. Where HLA class I and class II types were available, the types were taken from metadata supplied by the sample provider, not from assay-based typing. Deeply sampled blood TCRbeta repertoires from subjects exposed to, actively infected with, or recovered from COVID-19 were included in the dataset. The repertoires were released in a freely available public database meant as a resource for research on the immune response to SARS-CoV-2.

Notes on this clone: No antigen is known for it. No base qualities exist here, and no much larger clone lies one base off it.

The cysteine opens and the phenylalanine closes a CDR3 of 14 amino acids. Only the CDR3 part of the read is kept: 42 bases, read in frame from the first base. Looking up the germline V gene yields CDR1 MNHEY and CDR2 SVGAGI. V lost 0 bases and J lost 3 bases; the stretch between them is 8 bases long. Samples from volunteer blood donors who had recovered from COVID-19 were contributed by a second Seattle source. Each collaborating institution followed its own protocols to collect whole blood in K2EDTA tubes. For TCRbeta analysis, collaborators shipped samples in one of three forms: frozen whole blood, isolated PBMCs, or DNA extracted from either of those sample types. What the research found in general, with its limitations: The amount of clinical and demographic metadata varied by source and participant and was provided uncurated.

TCRbeta CDR3 regions were amplified from genomic DNA using the immunoSEQ Assay, a bias-controlled multiplex PCR. Per the original workflow: Within the assay, amplification of reference gene primers was used to estimate how many nucleated cells each sample contained. To quantify the absolute abundance of each unique TCRbeta CDR3 rearrangement, sequence reads were collapsed and filtered. For each sample, productive Simpson clonality was calculated as the square root of Simpson's diversity index over productive rearrangements. Entries here come from immuneACCESS through TCRdb and include only in-frame sequences with V and J called. Some clones fail to appear in such tables; in the studies checked, an unresolved V gene covers under half of the shortfall, and the cause of the remainder is unknown. V, J and clone size are taken as reported in that table, and D and trimming were inferred from the DNA itself. Across this sample there are approximately 350,000 clones, with roughly 89% seen only once. The top ten constitute under 3.5% of the sample.

This clonotype was sampled from a young woman who had recovered from COVID-19. The sequencing input was peripheral blood. The chain is encoded by TRBV6-5 joined to TRBJ1-1, with no confident D gene call. The CDR3 here reads CASSYSLSDTEAFF. The nucleotide sequence is given as TGTGCCAGCAGTTACTCGCTTTCGGACACTGAAGCTTTCTTT.